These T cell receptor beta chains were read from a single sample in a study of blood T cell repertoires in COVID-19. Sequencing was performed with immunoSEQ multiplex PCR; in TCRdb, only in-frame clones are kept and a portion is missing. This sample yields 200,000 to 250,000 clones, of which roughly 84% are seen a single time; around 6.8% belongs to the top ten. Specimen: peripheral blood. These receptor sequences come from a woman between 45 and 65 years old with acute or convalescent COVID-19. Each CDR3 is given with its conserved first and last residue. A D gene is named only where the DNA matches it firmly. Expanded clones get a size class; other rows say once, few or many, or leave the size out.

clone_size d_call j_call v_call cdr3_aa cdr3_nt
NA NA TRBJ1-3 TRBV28 CASTQRGNTIYF TGTGCCAGCACCCAGAGGGGAAACACCATATATTTT
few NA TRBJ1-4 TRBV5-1 CASSLEPGTNEKLFF TGCGCCAGCAGCTTGGAGCCCGGGACAAATGAAAAACTGTTTTTT
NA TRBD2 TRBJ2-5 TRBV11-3 CASSLARTSGRGYQETQYF TGTGCCAGCAGCTTAGCCCGGACTAGCGGGAGAGGGTACCAAGAGACCCAGTACTTC
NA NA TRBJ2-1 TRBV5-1 CASSLAPLGGYNEQFF TGCGCCAGCAGCTTGGCTCCCCTGGGGGGCTACAATGAGCAGTTCTTC
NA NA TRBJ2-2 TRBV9 CASSVETGSTGELFF TGTGCCAGCAGCGTAGAAACCGGGAGCACCGGGGAGCTGTTTTTT
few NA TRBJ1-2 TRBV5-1 CASSLSGRPANYGYTF TGCGCCAGCAGCTTGTCAGGTCGTCCAGCTAACTATGGCTACACCTTC
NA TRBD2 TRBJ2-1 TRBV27 CASSFSSGRYNEQFF TGTGCCAGCAGTTTCTCTAGCGGGAGATACAATGAGCAGTTCTTC
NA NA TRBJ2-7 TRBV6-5 CASSYRQDSYEQYF TGTGCCAGCAGTTACAGACAGGATAGTTACGAGCAGTACTTC
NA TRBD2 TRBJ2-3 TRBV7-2 CASSLVSSGSADTQYF TGTGCCAGCAGCTTAGTGTCTAGCGGGAGCGCAGATACGCAGTATTTT
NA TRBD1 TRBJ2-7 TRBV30 CAWNSGTGKYEQYF TGTGCCTGGAACTCCGGGACAGGTAAATACGAGCAGTACTTC
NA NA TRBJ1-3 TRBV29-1 CSVVPEPGNTIYF TGCAGCGTTGTCCCAGAACCGGGAAACACCATATATTTT
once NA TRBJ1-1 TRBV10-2 CASRAPTSNTEAFF TGCGCCAGCAGAGCTCCGACAAGCAACACTGAAGCTTTCTTT
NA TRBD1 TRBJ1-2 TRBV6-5 CASSQGVSSYGGYTF TGTGCCAGCAGTCAGGGGGTATCTTCCTATGGAGGCTACACCTTC
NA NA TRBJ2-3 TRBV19 CASSIGLRDTQYF TGTGCCAGTAGTATTGGTCTACGAGATACGCAGTATTTT
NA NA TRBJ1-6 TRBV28 CASSFRSPHNSPLHF TGTGCCAGCAGTTTTCGGAGCCCCCATAATTCACCCCTCCACTTT
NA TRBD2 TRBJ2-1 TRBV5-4 CASSPSLAGVNEQFF TGTGCCAGCAGCCCCAGCCTAGCGGGGGTGAATGAGCAGTTCTTC
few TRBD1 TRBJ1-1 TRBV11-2 CASTLRTGTGSEAFF TGTGCCAGCACCCTTAGGACCGGGACAGGGTCTGAAGCTTTCTTT
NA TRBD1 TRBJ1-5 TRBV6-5 CASSRQGAMGQPQHF TGTGCCAGCTCAAGACAGGGGGCAATGGGTCAGCCCCAGCATTTT
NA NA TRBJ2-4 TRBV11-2 CASSSPQGLNIQYF TGTGCCAGCAGCTCCCCGCAGGGCTTAAACATTCAGTACTTC
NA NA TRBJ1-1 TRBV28 CASSLSDREMNTEAFF TGTGCCAGCAGTTTGTCGGACAGAGAAATGAACACTGAAGCTTTCTTT
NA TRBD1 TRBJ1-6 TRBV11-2 CASSFTGANSPLHF TGTGCCAGCAGCTTTACAGGGGCTAATTCACCCCTCCACTTT
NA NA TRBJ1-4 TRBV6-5 CASRVQGREEKLFF TGTGCCAGCAGAGTTCAGGGGAGAGAAGAAAAACTGTTTTTT
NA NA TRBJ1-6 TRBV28 CASSFPYGGSPLHF TGTGCCAGCAGTTTTCCCTATGGGGGCTCTCCCCTCCACTTT
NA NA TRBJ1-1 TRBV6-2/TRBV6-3 CASSPPPTVNTEAFF TGTGCCAGCAGCCCACCCCCTACAGTGAACACTGAAGCTTTCTTT
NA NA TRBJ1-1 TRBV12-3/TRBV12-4 CASRLQAQQAFF TGTGCCAGCAGACTACAGGCCCAGCAAGCTTTCTTT
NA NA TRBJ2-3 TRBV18 CASSPEVRADTQYF TGTGCCAGCTCTCCGGAGGTACGGGCAGATACGCAGTATTTT
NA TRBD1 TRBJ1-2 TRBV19 CASSGTGIGGYTF TGTGCCAGTAGCGGGACAGGGATCGGGGGCTACACCTTC
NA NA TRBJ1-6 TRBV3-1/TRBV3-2 CASSSNNGGRIALHF TGTGCCAGCAGCTCTAACAACGGGGGACGAATCGCCCTCCACTTT
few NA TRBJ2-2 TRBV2 CASTSRNTGELFF TGTGCCAGCACCTCCCGGAACACCGGGGAGCTGTTTTTT
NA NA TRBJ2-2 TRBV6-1 CASSLLGEAGELFF TGTGCCAGCAGTTTGCTGGGTGAGGCCGGGGAGCTGTTTTTT
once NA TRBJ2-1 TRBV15 CATQSPVLTHNEQFF TGTGCCACCCAATCCCCGGTCCTAACCCACAATGAGCAGTTCTTC
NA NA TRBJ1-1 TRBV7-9 CASSGLPNTEAFF TGTGCCAGTTCGGGACTCCCGAACACTGAAGCTTTCTTT
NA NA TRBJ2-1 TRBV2 CASSESHSSYNEQFF TGTGCCAGCAGTGAATCCCATAGCTCCTACAATGAGCAGTTCTTC
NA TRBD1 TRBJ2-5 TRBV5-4 CASSQDRQGAQETQYF TGTGCCAGCAGCCAAGATAGACAGGGGGCCCAAGAGACCCAGTACTTC
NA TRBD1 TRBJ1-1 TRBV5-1 CASSMDRQTEAFF TGCGCCAGCAGCATGGACAGGCAGACTGAAGCTTTCTTT
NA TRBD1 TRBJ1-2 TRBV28 CASSVTGGNGYTF TGTGCCAGCAGTGTAACAGGGGGTAATGGCTACACCTTC
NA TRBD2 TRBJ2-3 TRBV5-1 CASRGGGATDTQYF TGCGCCAGCCGCGGCGGGGGGGCGACAGATACGCAGTATTTT
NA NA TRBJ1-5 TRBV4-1 CASSQGGRGRSNQPQHF TGCGCCAGCAGCCAAGGGGGCAGGGGAAGGAGTAATCAGCCCCAGCATTTT
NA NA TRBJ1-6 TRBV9 CASSVRSGDYNSPLHF TGTGCCAGCAGCGTAAGGTCGGGAGACTATAATTCACCCCTCCACTTT
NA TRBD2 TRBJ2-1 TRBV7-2 CASSSVAGGGYEQFF TGTGCCAGCAGCTCGGTAGCGGGAGGAGGGTATGAGCAGTTCTTC
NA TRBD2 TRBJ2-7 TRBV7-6 CASSSAGGEQYF TGTGCCAGCAGCTCAGCGGGGGGCGAGCAGTACTTC
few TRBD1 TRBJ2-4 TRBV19 CASNPMTGVAKNIQYF TGTGCCAGTAACCCTATGACAGGGGTGGCCAAAAACATTCAGTACTTC
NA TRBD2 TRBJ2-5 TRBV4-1 CASSPLSGGGETQYF TGCGCCAGCAGCCCACTAAGCGGGGGTGGTGAGACCCAGTACTTC
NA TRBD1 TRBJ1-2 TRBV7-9 CASSSGTENYGYTF TGTGCCAGCAGCTCCGGGACAGAGAACTATGGCTACACCTTC
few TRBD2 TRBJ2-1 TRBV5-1 CASSLSSGGDNEQFF TGCGCCAGCAGCTTGTCTAGCGGGGGAGACAATGAGCAGTTCTTC
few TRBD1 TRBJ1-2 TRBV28 CASTATGKISYGYTF TGTGCCAGCACCGCGACAGGGAAAATTAGTTATGGCTACACCTTC
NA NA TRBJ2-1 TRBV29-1 CSVGRDWDGDEQFF TGCAGCGTCGGCCGGGACTGGGACGGGGATGAGCAGTTCTTC
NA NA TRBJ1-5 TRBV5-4 CASSLGGGANQPQHF TGTGCCAGCAGCTTGGGGGGCGGGGCCAATCAGCCCCAGCATTTT
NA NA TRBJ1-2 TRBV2 CASSELGANYGYTF TGTGCCAGCAGTGAATTAGGAGCTAACTATGGCTACACCTTC
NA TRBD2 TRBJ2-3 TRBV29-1 CSAETRLAGGPDTQYF TGCAGCGCCGAAACTAGGCTAGCGGGGGGGCCAGATACGCAGTATTTT
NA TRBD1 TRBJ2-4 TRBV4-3 CASSQERGGIDIQYF TGCGCCAGCAGCCAAGAACGAGGGGGCATAGACATTCAGTACTTC
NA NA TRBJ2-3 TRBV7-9 CASSAGTFPSTDTQYF TGTGCCAGCAGCGCCGGGACATTCCCGAGCACAGATACGCAGTATTTT
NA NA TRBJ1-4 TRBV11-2 CASSFGQNEKLFF TGTGCCAGCAGCTTCGGACAGAATGAAAAACTGTTTTTT
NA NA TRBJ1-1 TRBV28 CASSLRGGKAEAFF TGTGCCAGCAGTTTAAGGGGGGGAAAGGCTGAAGCTTTCTTT